This TCR beta chain was sequenced in a study of T cells in Graves' hyperthyroidism and ophthalmopathy. Study results and caveats: Using 13 V-J features, a model discriminated ophthalmopathy from stable hyperthyroidism.

Note on this clonotype: Its specificity is not known.

RNA transcripts yielded amplified TCR beta CDR3 regions. A first-round RT-PCR of the TCR CDR3 used the HTBI primer set. One entry per CDR3 protein, called by TCRdb with MiXCR from the multiplex PCR reads. The sample lists about 290,000 distinct CDR3 sequences, roughly an eighth occurring once. Trimming stripped 5 bases from V and 5 bases from J, with 18 bases between. Germline CDR1 is MNHNS and CDR2 is SASEGT. This CDR3 spans 16 amino acids. Hyperthyroidism had been newly diagnosed in patients aged 18 to 65, and its duration was under 2 months. Fresh peripheral blood, 7.5 to 10 ml of it, supplied the PBMCs.

The sequenced sample was blood. The origin of this receptor is a middle-aged woman with Graves' hyperthyroidism. The rearrangement links TRBV6-1 to TRBJ2-2, with a tentative D call TRBD1 (6 bases). CDR3 in DNA: TGTGCCAGCAGTCTATCGTTTCAGGGGAGTACCGGGGAGCTGTTTTTT. Its translation: CASSLSFQGSTGELFF.